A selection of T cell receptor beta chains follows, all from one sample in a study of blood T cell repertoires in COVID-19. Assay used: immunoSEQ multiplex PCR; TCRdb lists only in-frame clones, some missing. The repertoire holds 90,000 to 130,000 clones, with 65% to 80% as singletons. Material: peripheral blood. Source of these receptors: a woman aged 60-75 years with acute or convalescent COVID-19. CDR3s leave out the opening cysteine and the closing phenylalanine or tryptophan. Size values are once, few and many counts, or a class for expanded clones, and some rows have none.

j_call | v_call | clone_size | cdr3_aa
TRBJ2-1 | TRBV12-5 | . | ASGLVRGAGQYNEQF
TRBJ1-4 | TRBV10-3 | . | AISDGARGGTNEKLF
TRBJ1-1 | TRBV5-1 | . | ASSLAGQSEAF
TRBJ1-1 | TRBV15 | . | ATSTGDSEAF
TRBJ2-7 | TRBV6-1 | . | ASSDQGATYEQY
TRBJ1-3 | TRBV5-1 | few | ASSQQSTTGNTIY
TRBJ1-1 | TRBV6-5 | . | ASSFLQGTEAF
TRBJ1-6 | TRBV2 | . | ASSILLVNSPLH
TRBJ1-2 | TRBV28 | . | ASRPTGFYGYT
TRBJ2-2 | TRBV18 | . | ASSQIRDRANTGELF
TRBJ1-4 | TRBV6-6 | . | ASRRQGRRTNEKLF
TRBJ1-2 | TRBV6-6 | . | ASSRESPYGYT
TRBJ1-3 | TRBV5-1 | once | ASSEQGIVGNTIY
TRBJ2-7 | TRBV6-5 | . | ASSREPRGDYEQY
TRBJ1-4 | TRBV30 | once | AWTGNEKLF
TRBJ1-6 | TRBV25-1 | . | ASSGTGAPYNSPLH
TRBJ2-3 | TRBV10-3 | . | AITDTDTQY
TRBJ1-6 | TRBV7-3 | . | ASSLQGLGSPLH
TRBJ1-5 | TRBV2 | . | ASGQEPHSNQPQH
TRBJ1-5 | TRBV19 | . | ASHDRGNQPQH
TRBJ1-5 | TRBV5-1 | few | ASSPGQGGSQPQH
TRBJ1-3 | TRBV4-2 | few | ASSQDPPTLGSGNTIY
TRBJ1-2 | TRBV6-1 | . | ASSDPRTGSMYGYT
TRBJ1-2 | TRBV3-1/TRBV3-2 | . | ASSFRDSSYGYT
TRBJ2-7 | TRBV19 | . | ASSIARALEQY
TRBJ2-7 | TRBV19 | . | ASSSWTSGIYEQY
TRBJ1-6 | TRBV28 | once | ASTETSYNSPLH
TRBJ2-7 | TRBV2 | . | ASIWDSGYEQY
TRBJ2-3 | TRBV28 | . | ASSVPGQGTDTQY
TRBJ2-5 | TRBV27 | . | ASSLGQTPEETQY
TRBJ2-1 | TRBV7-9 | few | ASSPTSGGANEQF
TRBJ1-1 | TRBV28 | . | ASTGGGYTEAF
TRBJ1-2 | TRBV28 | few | ASRPPGTGIGYT
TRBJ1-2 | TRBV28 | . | ASTATGLNYGYT
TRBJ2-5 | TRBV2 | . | ASTPLETQY